Below, 20 T cell receptor beta chains from the same sample are listed, as sequenced in a study of T cells in localized non-small cell lung cancer. Assay: immunoSEQ multiplex PCR; the TCRdb copy retains only in-frame clones and omits some. The sample gives 25,000 to 35,000 clones, 88% of which show up once; 4% to 4.5% is in the top ten. The sample here was peripheral blood mononuclear cells, taken before any cancer treatment. The receptors here all came from a woman aged 40-69 years with stage III lung adenocarcinoma.

The gene calls are TRBV4-2 and TRBJ2-7; D is unresolved. CDR3 length equals 17 residues. V was trimmed by 0 bases and J by 3 bases, leaving 18 bases between them. Germline CDR1 reads LGHNA; CDR2 reads YNFKEQ. This CDR3 is CASSQDAVSLEYYEQYF. CDR3 sequence (DNA): TGTGCCAGCAGCCAAGATGCCGTTTCCTTGGAATACTACGAGCAGTACTTC.

This clone was seen only once. The chain joins TRBV29-1 to TRBJ1-1; D is unresolved. Germline lookup yields CDR1 SQVTM and CDR2 ANQGSEA. The V and J ends lost 8 bases and 0 bases respectively, with 7 bases between them. This CDR3 comprises 11 residues. CDR3 protein: CSPGMNTEAFF. The CDR3 bases are TGCAGCCCAGGCATGAACACTGAAGCTTTCTTT.

The chain links TRBV7-9 to TRBJ1-6, with 10 positions matching TRBD1. The CDR3 has 17 residues. Germline loops: CDR1 SEHNR, CDR2 FQNEAQ (reference sequence). The junction had 3 bases not matched to a gene; V was cut back by 4 bases and J by 0 bases. CDR3: CASSSGQGSSYNSPLHF. The DNA of the CDR3 is TGTGCCAGCAGCTCGGGACAGGGGAGCTCCTATAATTCACCCCTCCACTTT. Filled out from reference TRBV7-9 and TRBJ1-6, the complete variable domain reads DTGVSQNPRHKITKRGQNVTFRCDPISEHNRLYWYRQTLGQGPEFLTYFQNEAQLEKSRLLSDRFSAERPKGSFSTLEIQRTEQGDSAMYLCASSSGQGSSYNSPLHFGNGTRLTVT.

This clone came up a few times. The chain joins TRBV7-9 to TRBJ1-1; tentative D call: TRBD1 (6 bases). Germline assignment: CDR1 SEHNR and CDR2 FQNEAQ (reference sequence). The length of the CDR3 is 16 residues. Trimming took off 1 base at V and 0 bases at J, with 12 bases between the two ends. The CDR3 DNA sequence: TGTGCCAGCAGCTTAGAATTGGGGACAATGAACACTGAAGCTTTCTTT. It translates to CASSLELGTMNTEAFF. Looking up the rest from reference TRBV7-9 and TRBJ1-1 gives the full variable domain: DTGVSQNPRHKITKRGQNVTFRCDPISEHNRLYWYRQTLGQGPEFLTYFQNEAQLEKSRLLSDRFSAERPKGSFSTLEIQRTEQGDSAMYLCASSLELGTMNTEAFFGQGTRLTVV.

In the case of this clone: Other nucleotide sequences from this sample produce the same CDR3. This rearrangement joins TRBV9 to TRBJ1-5; tentative D call: TRBD1 (5 bases). Per germline, CDR1 SGDLS and CDR2 YYNGEE. V lost 0 bases, J lost 4 bases, and 8 bases lay in between. This CDR3 has 14 amino acids. CDR3 amino acids: CASSVGGPNQPQHF. CDR3 DNA: TGTGCCAGCAGCGTAGGGGGACCAAATCAGCCCCAGCATTTT.

The chain couples TRBV19 to TRBJ1-3; possibly TRBD1 for D (5 bases). V was trimmed by 3 bases and J by 1 base, leaving 10 bases between them. The CDR3 contains 15 residues. Per germline, CDR1 LNHDA and CDR2 SQIVND (reference sequence). This CDR3 reads CASSIGTLSGNTIYF. As DNA, the CDR3 is TGTGCCAGTAGTATTGGGACGCTTTCTGGAAACACCATATATTTT.

The chain couples TRBV29-1 to TRBJ2-1; TRBD2 aligns across 7 bases. From germline, CDR1 is SQVTM and CDR2 ANQGSEA. This CDR3 spans 15 amino acids. After removal of 0 bases from V and 4 bases from J, the junction contained 6 bases not matched to a gene. The CDR3 reads CSVEEAGVGYNEQFF. In DNA, the CDR3 is TGCAGCGTTGAAGAGGCGGGAGTGGGATACAATGAGCAGTTCTTC.

The chain links TRBV5-4 to TRBJ1-2; 9 bases map to TRBD1. The V gene end was trimmed by 4 bases and the J gene end by 2 bases; junction bases not matched to a gene: 9. CDR3 size: 16 residues. CDR1 is SGHNT and CDR2 is YYREEE in the germline V gene (reference sequence). The CDR3 region has the DNA TGTGCCAGCAGCCCATCCCGGGACAGGGTAAACTATGGCTACACCTTC. Translating it yields CASSPSRDRVNYGYTF.

The chain couples TRBV9 to TRBJ1-6, with TRBD1 matching over 7 bases. The CDR3 is 14 amino acids. The germline gives CDR1 SGDLS, CDR2 YYNGEE. V shed 1 base and J 10 bases; nucleotides not matched to a gene: 5. The chain's CDR3 is CASSVTGTVSPLHF. The DNA of the CDR3 is TGTGCCAGCAGCGTAACCGGGACAGTATCACCCCTCCACTTT.

The rearrangement joins TRBV6-6 to TRBJ2-5, with D possibly TRBD1 on 5 matching bases. V lost 0 bases, J lost 4 bases, and 9 bases lay in between. The CDR3 length is 14 residues. Germline V gives CDR1 MNHNY, CDR2 SVGAGI (reference sequence). The CDR3 here is CASSYSTQGETQYF. The CDR3 region has the DNA TGTGCCAGCAGTTACTCGACGCAGGGAGAGACCCAGTACTTC.

The chain joins TRBV4-1 to TRBJ2-5; the match to TRBD1 covers 10 bases. This CDR3 has 18 residues. Germline lookup yields CDR1 MGHRA and CDR2 YSYEKL. J gave up 5 bases and V 1 base, and 13 bases lay outside the gene matches. The CDR3 coding sequence is TGCGCCAGCAGCCAAGCCGGGACAGGGGACGGGGGGGCGGAGACCCAGTACTTC. This sequence encodes CASSQAGTGDGGAETQYF.

V usage is TRBV27 and J usage is TRBJ2-7; TRBD1 aligns across 7 bases. CDR1 is MNHEY and CDR2 is SMNVEV in the germline V gene (reference sequence). The CDR3 is 16 residues long. The J segment lost 0 bases and the V segment lost 5 bases, leaving 10 bases of the junction unmatched. The CDR3 is CASSSRQGHRSYEQYF. The CDR3 DNA is TGTGCCAGCAGTAGCCGACAGGGCCACCGCTCCTACGAGCAGTACTTC.

The V and J genes are TRBV30 and TRBJ1-1; no definite D call. V was shortened by 2 bases and J by 2 bases, with 12 bases between the two germline ends. The V gene's germline CDR1 is GTSNPN and CDR2 SVGIG (reference sequence). The CDR3 totals 14 residues. The CDR3 DNA reads TGTGCCTGGAGTCCTTCCCCAATAAACACTGAAGCTTTCTTT. Amino acid sequence: CAWSPSPINTEAFF.

J is TRBJ1-2 and V is TRBV5-1, with TRBD1 matching over 8 bases. The ends lost 0 bases at V and 5 bases at J; junction bases unmatched: 3. This CDR3 has 14 amino acids. Germline loops: CDR1 SGHRS, CDR2 YFSETQ. CDR3 coding DNA: TGCGCCAGCAGCTTGGGCGACAGGGGTTATGGCTACACCTTC. The encoded protein is CASSLGDRGYGYTF.

In DNA, the CDR3 is TGCGCCAGCGCTGGCAGGGGGCATCAGCCCCAGCATTTT. Amino acid sequence: CASAGRGHQPQHF. The V call is TRBV23-1, the J call TRBJ1-5; TRBD1 aligns across 8 bases. TRBV23-1 is an ORF, and what it does is uncertain. The J segment lost 5 bases and the V segment lost 8 bases, leaving 5 bases of the junction unmatched. This CDR3 region has 13 residues.

The chain combines TRBV5-1 with TRBJ1-5; D unclear. V dropped 0 bases and J dropped 6 bases, with 7 bases sitting between them. Germline values: CDR1 SGHRS, CDR2 YFSETQ. The CDR3 extends over 13 amino acids. CDR3 bases: TGCGCCAGCAGCTTGGCCACGAGTCAGCCCCAGCATTTT. Translated, it gives CASSLATSQPQHF.

The rearrangement joins TRBV30 to TRBJ1-2, with D possibly being TRBD1 (6 bases). From germline, CDR1 is GTSNPN and CDR2 SVGIG (reference sequence). V lost 0 bases, J lost 4 bases, and 18 bases lay in between. The CDR3 contains 16 residues. The CDR3 is CAWSVPSWGQLYGYTF. The CDR3 nucleotides read TGTGCCTGGAGTGTCCCTTCATGGGGACAACTCTATGGCTACACCTTC.

The rearrangement links TRBV15 to TRBJ2-2; D remains unclear. This CDR3 comprises 13 residues. In germline, CDR1 is LNHNV, CDR2 YYDKDF (reference sequence). V shed 3 bases and J shed 6 bases, with 8 bases lying between them. Here the CDR3 reads CATSRASAGELFF. CDR3 bases: TGTGCCACCAGCAGGGCCTCGGCCGGGGAGCTGTTTTTT.

The sample holds one count of this clone. The genes are TRBV7-9 and TRBJ2-3, with 9 bases aligning to TRBD2. CDR3 length equals 16 residues. Germline CDR1 is SEHNR and CDR2 is FQNEAQ (reference sequence). With V trimmed by 5 bases and J by 4 bases, 10 bases remained unmatched. The CDR3 reads CASSPWGGGEADTQYF. CDR3 bases: TGTGCCAGCAGCCCATGGGGCGGGGGGGAGGCAGATACGCAGTATTTT.

The CDR3 region has the DNA TGCGCCAGCAGCCAAGACCCGCGAGGCAACTATGGCTACACCTTC. This translates into CASSQDPRGNYGYTF. The chain is built from TRBV4-1 and TRBJ1-2, with D unclear. This CDR3 is 15 amino acids long. Looked up from germline, CDR1 is MGHRA and CDR2 is YSYEKL. Between the trimmed V and J ends, which lost 0 bases and 2 bases, there was a span of 10 bases.